This passage covers 25 T cell receptor beta chains from one sample sequenced in a study of cytomegalovirus exposure and HLA in healthy donors. PCR primers comprised 60 Vbeta and 13 Jbeta primers. The table came from immunoSEQ multiplex PCR; TCRdb's copy has only in-frame clones and leaves some out. Here the sample spans about 100,000 clones, roughly three fifths being singletons. Sequencing was carried out using PBMCs. The source of these receptors is a man aged 30 to 45 in good health and CMV-seropositive.

This chain uses TRBV28 with TRBJ2-7; 9 nucleotides match TRBD2. The CDR3 totals 15 residues. Germline lookup yields CDR1 MDHEN and CDR2 SYDVKM. J gave up 5 bases and V 3 bases, and 8 bases lay outside the gene matches. CDR3 amino acids: CASSFGAGGGHEQYF. CDR3 bases: TGTGCCAGCAGTTTCGGGGCGGGGGGGGGACACGAGCAGTACTTC.

This clone has a single count. The chain combines TRBV7-9 with TRBJ2-7; D might be TRBD2 (7 bases). The CDR3 is 14 residues long. Deletions cut 6 bases from V and 5 bases from J, with 17 bases between. Germline V gene sequence: CDR1 SEHNR, CDR2 FQNEAQ (reference sequence). DNA for the CDR3: TGTGCCAGCAGTCTCCGGGGGGCTCCAGACGAGCAGTACTTC. This translates into CASSLRGAPDEQYF.

This clone appeared a few times. The chain has TRBV5-4 and TRBJ2-3; TRBD1 matches at 8 bases. Germline CDR1 and CDR2: SGHNT and YYREEE (reference sequence). The CDR3 has 15 amino acids. V gave up 2 bases and J gave up 1 base; unmatched junction bases: 3. Here the CDR3 reads CASSFKTGGTDTQYF. The CDR3 DNA follows: TGTGCCAGCAGCTTCAAGACAGGGGGCACAGATACGCAGTATTTT.

The CDR3 sequence: CASSLEAVSYNEQFF. The DNA for the CDR3 is TGTGCCAGCTCACTGGAAGCGGTCTCCTACAATGAGCAGTTCTTC. The rearrangement uses TRBV18 and TRBJ2-1; D possibly corresponds to TRBD2 (5 bases). There are 15 residues in the CDR3. V lost 4 bases to trimming and J lost 0 bases, with 10 bases between them. Germline-derived CDR1 and CDR2 are KGHSH and LQKENI.

This chain connects TRBV5-1 to TRBJ2-3, with a weak D call TRBD2 (6 bases). Looked up from germline, CDR1 is SGHRS and CDR2 is YFSETQ. This CDR3 spans 15 amino acids. The V and J ends lost 4 bases and 1 base respectively, with 13 bases between them. CDR3 nucleotide sequence: TGCGCCAGCAGCGAGACCGGGACTCGCACAGATACGCAGTATTTT. Translation: CASSETGTRTDTQYF.

This clone turned up a few times. V gene TRBV5-1 combines with J gene TRBJ2-7, with D possibly being TRBD2 (5 bases). The V gene's germline CDR1 is SGHRS and CDR2 YFSETQ. Trimming took off 4 bases at V and 3 bases at J, with 17 bases between the two ends. The CDR3 spans 15 residues. The CDR3 protein is CASSPRVRMDYEQYF. Here the CDR3 DNA reads TGCGCCAGCAGCCCGCGGGTGAGGATGGACTACGAGCAGTACTTC.

This clone was seen only once. The chain has TRBV19 and TRBJ1-5, with a weak D call TRBD1 (6 bases). The CDR3 runs to 15 residues. Trimming removed 3 bases from V and 0 bases from J, with 9 bases in between. CDR1 and CDR2 from the germline V gene are LNHDA and SQIVND (reference sequence). For the CDR3, the DNA is TGTGCCAGTAGTATCGGGACACGTAGCAATCAGCCCCAGCATTTT. Its translation is CASSIGTRSNQPQHF. The entire variable domain, with the rest obtained from reference TRBV19 and TRBJ1-5, is as follows: DGGITQSPKYLFRKEGQNVTLSCEQNLNHDAMYWYRQDPGQGLRLIYYSQIVNDFQKGDIAEGYSVSREKKESFPLTVTSAQKNPTAFYLCASSIGTRSNQPQHFGDGTRLSIL.

The rearrangement uses TRBV5-1 and TRBJ2-2, with 13 bases that match TRBD2. In germline, CDR1 is SGHRS, CDR2 YFSETQ. The junction had 9 bases not matched to a gene; V was cut back by 4 bases and J by 6 bases. The CDR3 spans 17 residues. The CDR3 DNA is TGCGCCAGCAGCATTCGACTAGCGGGGGGTTCTGCCGGGGAGCTGTTTTTT. It is translated as CASSIRLAGGSAGELFF.

The chain uses TRBV5-1 and TRBJ2-3; unclear D gene. Trimming cost V 6 bases and J 5 bases, with 13 bases left between them. Germline V CDR1 and CDR2: SGHRS, YFSETQ. The CDR3 has 13 residues. In DNA form, the CDR3 reads TGCGCCAGCACCCTTATACCAGGAGATACGCAGTATTTT. Translation gives CASTLIPGDTQYF.

V usage is TRBV7-9 and J usage is TRBJ2-5; TRBD2 matches at 14 bases. V trimming: 3 bases; J trimming: 5 bases; junction bases outside the gene matches: 5. The CDR3 contains 16 residues. Germline assignment: CDR1 SEHNR and CDR2 FQNEAQ (reference sequence). The CDR3 region has the DNA TGTGCCAGCAGCTTCGGGACTAGCGGGGGCGGGGAGACCCAGTACTTC. Translating gives CASSFGTSGGGETQYF.

The CDR3 sequence is CASSSIDRSNQPQHF. The CDR3 region has the DNA TGTGCCAGCAGTTCGATCGACAGGAGCAATCAGCCCCAGCATTTT. The chain combines TRBV5-8 with TRBJ1-5, with D perhaps matching TRBD1 (6 bases). The V end was cut by 5 bases, the J end by 1 base, with 13 bases between. CDR1 is SGHTS, CDR2 YDEGEE, per germline. This CDR3 spans 15 amino acids. The full variable domain, its missing parts supplied by reference TRBV5-8 and TRBJ1-5, is EAGVTQSPTHLIKTRGQQATLRCSPISGHTSVYWYQQALGLGLQFLLWYDEGEERNRGNFPPRFSGRQFPNYSSELNVNALELEDSALYLCASSSIDRSNQPQHFGDGTRLSIL.

The chain uses TRBV27 and TRBJ1-1; D is perhaps TRBD1 (6 bases). From germline, CDR1 is MNHEY and CDR2 SMNVEV (reference sequence). The CDR3 runs to 17 residues. Trimming left V 2 bases short and J 2 bases short, with 18 bases between. Here the CDR3 reads CASSLRPTGLRNTEAFF. For the CDR3, the DNA is TGTGCCAGCAGTTTAAGGCCCACAGGGCTCCGTAACACTGAAGCTTTCTTT.

This clone was counted only a few times. J is TRBJ2-3 and V is TRBV10-1; D might be TRBD1 (6 bases). V lost 3 bases, J lost 5 bases, and 15 bases lay in between. The CDR3 covers 15 residues. In germline, CDR1 is WNHNN, CDR2 SYGVQD (reference sequence). This CDR3 is CASSDGGATRDTQYF. The CDR3 coding sequence is TGCGCCAGCAGTGATGGGGGCGCGACGAGAGATACGCAGTATTTT.

V usage is TRBV10-3 and J usage is TRBJ2-5; 12 bases agree with TRBD2. The CDR3 sequence is 13 residues long. The germline V gene encodes CDR1 ENHRY and CDR2 SYGVKD. The ends lost 10 bases at V and 5 bases at J; junction bases unmatched: 5. The CDR3 DNA sequence: TGTGCCAGCAGACTAGCGGGGGAGGAGACCCAGTACTTC. Encoded protein: CASRLAGEETQYF.

This sequence joins TRBV6-1 and TRBJ1-2; 8 nucleotides align to TRBD1. CDR1 is MNHNS and CDR2 is SASEGT in the germline V gene. The junction had 6 bases not matched to a gene; V was cut back by 6 bases and J by 6 bases. The CDR3 runs to 13 residues. This CDR3 reads CASRTGAWNGYTF. The CDR3 nucleotides read TGTGCCAGCAGGACAGGGGCCTGGAATGGCTACACCTTC.

This clone was detected a few times. The V gene is TRBV5-1, the J gene TRBJ2-5; the D is unclear. The CDR3 spans 12 residues. Germline V gene data show CDR1 as SGHRS and CDR2 as YFSETQ. V was pared by 5 bases and J by 2 bases, with 7 bases between. The CDR3 loop is CASRRPQETQYF. Here the CDR3 DNA reads TGCGCCAGCAGGCGGCCACAAGAGACCCAGTACTTC.

CDR3 sequence reads: CASSESGNYGYTF. In DNA, the CDR3 is TGTGCCAGCAGTGAATCGGGTAACTATGGCTACACCTTC. The rearrangement joins TRBV2 to TRBJ1-2; D not resolved. The CDR3 loop spans 13 amino acids. Trimming stripped 2 bases from V and 1 base from J, with 5 bases between. Germline CDR1 is SNHLY and CDR2 is FYNNEI.

This chain joins TRBV4-1 and TRBJ1-2; D may be TRBD1 (5 bases). Germline V gene lookup returns CDR1 MGHRA and CDR2 YSYEKL. The CDR3 totals 15 residues. Trimming took off 0 bases at V and 4 bases at J, with 12 bases between the two ends. CDR3 amino acids: CASSQDQGWVYGYTF. CDR3 DNA: TGCGCCAGCAGCCAAGACCAGGGTTGGGTCTATGGCTACACCTTC.

This chain joins TRBV9 and TRBJ2-7, with D possibly TRBD1 on 6 matching bases. V lost 3 bases and J lost 4, with 17 bases in between. CDR1 is SGDLS, CDR2 YYNGEE, per germline. This CDR3 spans 15 amino acids. As DNA, the CDR3 is TGTGCCAGCAGCGCAGGTAGGCAGGGGTTATACGAGCAGTACTTC. Amino acids: CASSAGRQGLYEQYF.

This clone was observed a few times. The gene calls are TRBV30 and TRBJ2-5; tentative D call: TRBD2 (5 bases). V was clipped by 2 bases and J by 7 bases, with 14 bases between them. There are 13 residues in the CDR3. The germline V gene encodes CDR1 GTSNPN and CDR2 SVGIG (reference sequence). The CDR3 coding sequence is TGTGCCTGGAGTCCGGATATCGGAGGGACCCAGTACTTC. As protein: CAWSPDIGGTQYF.

This chain connects TRBV7-2 to TRBJ2-5, with 7 bases matching TRBD1. The J segment lost 5 bases and the V segment lost 0 bases, leaving 6 bases of the junction unmatched. Germline V gene data show CDR1 as SGHTA and CDR2 as FQGNSA. The CDR3 extends over 15 amino acids. The CDR3 DNA is TGTGCCAGCAGCTTAGCAGAAGGGGGCGGGGAGACCCAGTACTTC. It yields the protein CASSLAEGGGETQYF.

This clone was seen only a few times. The genes are TRBV2 and TRBJ1-6; D gene uncertain. V was clipped by 3 bases and J by 0 bases, with 6 bases between them. CDR1 SNHLY and CDR2 FYNNEI come from the germline V gene. This CDR3 spans 15 amino acids. For the CDR3, the DNA is TGTGCCAGCAGTGACGAGAGCTCCTATAATTCACCCCTCCACTTT. It encodes CASSDESSYNSPLHF.

This clone was counted a few times. CDR3 protein: CASSPGQGFTIYF. The CDR3 DNA follows: TGTGCCAGCAGCCCGGGACAGGGTTTCACCATATATTTT. This chain uses TRBV11-2 with TRBJ1-3; 9 bases match TRBD1. The trim removed 5 bases at V and 9 bases at J, leaving 5 bases unmatched. Germline V gene lookup returns CDR1 SGHAT and CDR2 FQNNGV. CDR3 size: 13 residues.

This chain joins TRBV9 and TRBJ1-1, with 9 bases identical to TRBD1. The germline CDR1 and CDR2 sequences are SGDLS and YYNGEE. The V gene end was trimmed by 5 bases and the J gene end by 6 bases; junction bases not matched to a gene: 2. CDR3 length: 12 residues. The DNA of the CDR3 is TGTGCCAGCAGAAGACAGGGGGCTGAAGCTTTCTTT. Amino acids: CASRRQGAEAFF.

A note on this clone: Other DNA variants within this sample encode the same CDR3. The rearrangement uses TRBV4-1 and TRBJ1-1, with a weak D call TRBD1 (6 bases). The CDR3 runs 15 residues. The germline CDR1 and CDR2 sequences are MGHRA and YSYEKL. V lost 6 bases, J lost 0 bases, and 14 bases lay in between. In DNA, the CDR3 is TGCGCCAGCAGATCACCGGGACAAATGAACACTGAAGCTTTCTTT. As protein: CASRSPGQMNTEAFF.